The clone carrying this T cell receptor (beta chain) was seen just once. Its antigen remains unknown. V was pared by 5 bases and J by 4 bases, with 9 bases of the junction left unmatched. Per germline, CDR1 MDHEN and CDR2 SYDVKM. The CDR3 is 17 amino acids. This entry is derived from a study of cytotoxic CD8 clonotypes in ibrutinib-treated CLL. Study as a whole: The average sample held approximately 240,000 productive templates and 96,000 or so productive rearrangements.

The table came from immunoSEQ multiplex PCR; TCRdb's copy has only in-frame clones and leaves some out. The profile shows over 40,000 clones, around four fifths of them singletons. Study-level findings and limits: Clonality, elevated at ibrutinib response, dropped back toward baseline at progression. The public clonotypes identified were infrequent and showed contraction or stability on treatment.

Source: PBMCs, taken after 24 months of ibrutinib treatment. This sequence joins TRBV28 and TRBJ2-1; 12 positions agree with TRBD2. The origin of this receptor is a human donor with chronic lymphocytic leukemia. The CDR3 DNA sequence: TGTGCCAGCAGTGGCCCTCTACTAGCGGGAGGTTACAATGAGCAGTTCTTC. Translation: CASSGPLLAGGYNEQFF.